This T cell receptor beta chain is drawn from a study of cytomegalovirus exposure and HLA in healthy donors. Study-wide results and caveats: The study put 160 or so TCR beta chains on its list as cytomegalovirus-associated. Reports described diagnosis of cytomegalovirus status by the classifier as highly specific and sensitive. According to a subsequent analysis, TCR clusters from the first cohort were inclined to appear together in the 120 validation repertoires. Rare sequences made up most TCRs, while some public TCRs were found in many donors.

The CDR3 spans 15 residues. CDR1 is SGDLS and CDR2 is YYNGEE in the germline V gene. V trimming: 3 bases; J trimming: 4 bases; junction bases outside the gene matches: 8. Comment on this clone: Its antigen is not known.

TCRdb keeps only in-frame clones here, not all; method: immunoSEQ multiplex PCR. The table lists 200,000 or so clones, about 90% of them singletons. The J gene is TRBJ2-5, the V gene TRBV9, with 8 bases that match TRBD2. Material for sequencing was PBMCs. This clonotype was sampled from a woman in her late teens or twenties in good health and CMV-seronegative. The CDR3 bases are TGTGCCAGCAGCGGTAGCGGGATGGAGGGAGAGACCCAGTACTTC. It yields the protein CASSGSGMEGETQYF.